This T cell receptor beta chain appears in the sequencing data of a study of cytomegalovirus exposure and HLA in healthy donors. The overall study: The roughly 120 validation repertoires used the same platform as the 550 to 700 first-cohort repertoires (as reported by a later analysis).

General observations from the study: The classifier reportedly diagnosed cytomegalovirus status with high sensitivity and specificity. Most sequenced TCRs were rare (though some public TCRs occurred in many donors).

The J segment lost 5 bases and the V segment lost 5 bases, leaving 11 bases of the junction unmatched. CDR1 and CDR2 (germline): MDHEN, SYDVKM. The CDR3 runs to 15 residues. The table came from immunoSEQ multiplex PCR; TCRdb's copy has only in-frame clones and leaves some out. The data show roughly 260,000 clones, about 86% seen once. Among the roughly 120 subjects of the validation cohort, separate from the roughly 700-subject first cohort, were the donors. Concerning this clone itself: Its antigen is currently unknown.

Specimen: PBMCs. This sequence originates from a young man in good health and CMV-seronegative. This sequence joins TRBV28 and TRBJ2-7; 8 bases fit TRBD2. CDR3 sequence (DNA): TGTGCCAGCAGTCCTTCGGGGGGGCGGACAGACGAGCAGTACTTC. Translated: CASSPSGGRTDEQYF.